Listed here are 30 T cell receptor beta chains from one sample, sequenced in a study of OX40 agonist ivuxolimab in advanced cancers. Assay: immunoSEQ multiplex PCR; the TCRdb copy retains only in-frame clones and omits some. The sample shows fewer than 85,000 clones, roughly 81% of them seen only once. This specimen consisted of CD4+ or CD8+ T cells sorted from blood, obtained in a trial of the OX40 agonist ivuxolimab. These receptors came from an adult with an advanced solid tumor such as melanoma, head and neck, liver or kidney cancer.

The gene calls are TRBV6-6 and TRBJ1-6; 9 positions match TRBD1. Germline values: CDR1 MNHNY, CDR2 SVGAGI (reference sequence). Trimming took 6 bases from V and 9 from J; bases not matched to a gene: 9. The length of the CDR3 is 15 residues. CDR3 nucleotide sequence: TGTGCCAGCAGCAACACAGGGGGCGAAGGTTCACCCCTCCACTTT. This translates into CASSNTGGEGSPLHF.

This clone occurred once. The chain has TRBV19 and TRBJ2-7, with unresolved D. The CDR3 has 14 amino acids. The V end was cut by 5 bases, the J end by 0 bases, with 11 bases between. The germline V gene encodes CDR1 LNHDA and CDR2 SQIVND (reference sequence). The CDR3 sequence: CASSPLMGSYEQYF. The CDR3 DNA follows: TGTGCCAGTAGTCCTCTGATGGGCTCCTACGAGCAGTACTTC.

In this sample, this clone turned up a few times. The CDR3 nucleotides are TGCGCCAGTGCGGCCCAGGGACAGGACTACAATGAGCAGTTCTTC. Its protein product is CASAAQGQDYNEQFF. The genes are TRBV5-1 and TRBJ2-1, with 8 bases fitting TRBD1. Germline loops: CDR1 SGHRS, CDR2 YFSETQ. The CDR3 totals 15 residues. The V and J ends lost 8 bases and 3 bases, in that order; junction bases with no gene match: 10.

The rearrangement links TRBV28 to TRBJ1-5; D not certain. CDR3 length equals 13 residues. Trimming left V 4 bases short and J 4 bases short, with 8 bases between. Germline-derived CDR1 and CDR2 are MDHEN and SYDVKM. CDR3 sequence (DNA): TGTGCCAGCAGTTCGGATCGGAATCAGCCCCAGCATTTT. Its translation is CASSSDRNQPQHF.

The sample holds one count of this clone. This chain joins TRBV9 and TRBJ2-3; 9 nucleotides line up with TRBD1. The CDR3 consists of 15 residues. V gave up 4 bases and J gave up 0 bases; unmatched junction bases: 3. Germline V gives CDR1 SGDLS, CDR2 YYNGEE. The DNA for the CDR3 is TGTGCCAGCAGCCCAGGACAGGGGAGCACAGATACGCAGTATTTT. Translated, it gives CASSPGQGSTDTQYF.

The chain recombines TRBV7-6 with TRBJ1-1, with no clear D. Germline lookup yields CDR1 SGHVS and CDR2 FNYEAQ. This CDR3 is built from 14 residues. Deletions cut 2 bases from V and 0 bases from J, with 7 bases between. This CDR3 is CASSLRSMNTEAFF. The CDR3 DNA reads TGTGCCAGCAGCTTAAGGAGCATGAACACTGAAGCTTTCTTT.

This chain links TRBV4-1 with TRBJ1-4; D is possibly TRBD1 (6 bases). The CDR3 covers 12 residues. Germline loops: CDR1 MGHRA, CDR2 YSYEKL. Trimming stripped 3 bases from V and 11 bases from J, with 10 bases between. CDR3 in amino acids: CASSQATGKLFF. Written as DNA, the CDR3 is TGCGCCAGCAGCCAGGCAACAGGGAAACTGTTTTTT.

The chain couples TRBV11-2 to TRBJ1-2; the D is unclear. V lost 1 base and J lost 1, with 7 bases in between. The CDR3 spans 14 residues. Germline V lookup: CDR1 SGHAT, CDR2 FQNNGV. CDR3 region: CASSLGTLNYGYTF. DNA of the CDR3: TGTGCCAGCAGCTTAGGAACTCTTAACTATGGCTACACCTTC.

This rearrangement joins TRBV9 to TRBJ2-7; D is perhaps TRBD2 (6 bases). Per the germline V gene, CDR1 is SGDLS and CDR2 is YYNGEE. The CDR3 has 16 residues. V lost 5 bases to trimming and J lost 4 bases, with 22 bases between them. CDR3 sequence reads: CASSEKSSLSGYEQYF. CDR3 sequence (DNA): TGTGCCAGCAGTGAAAAATCTTCCCTTAGCGGTTACGAGCAGTACTTC. Looking up the rest from reference TRBV9 and TRBJ2-7 gives the full variable domain: DSGVTQTPKHLITATGQRVTLRCSPRSGDLSVYWYQQSLDQGLQFLIQYYNGEERAKGNILERFSAQQFPDLHSELNLSSLELGDSALYFCASSEKSSLSGYEQYFGPGTRLTVT.

The V call is TRBV6-5, the J call TRBJ1-6, with 10 positions matching TRBD1. V shed 10 bases and J 7 bases; nucleotides not matched to a gene: 4. The CDR3 sequence is 13 residues long. The germline V gene encodes CDR1 MNHEY and CDR2 SVGAGI. The CDR3 region is CATRDRGNSPLHF. CDR3 sequence (DNA): TGTGCCACCCGGGACAGGGGCAATTCACCCCTCCACTTT.

The rearrangement links TRBV9 to TRBJ1-3, with a tentative D call TRBD1 (6 bases). The germline gives CDR1 SGDLS, CDR2 YYNGEE. V was cut by 0 bases and J by 3 bases, with 10 bases left in between. CDR3 length: 15 amino acids. CDR3 DNA sequence: TGTGCCAGCAGCGTAGGAGGGGGTAGTGGAAACACCATATATTTT. This encodes CASSVGGGSGNTIYF.

The V gene is TRBV5-1, the J gene TRBJ2-7; D not certain. The CDR3 loop spans 13 amino acids. Germline values: CDR1 SGHRS, CDR2 YFSETQ. Between the trimmed V and J ends, which lost 0 bases and 6 bases, there was a span of 10 bases. The CDR3, as DNA: TGCGCCAGCAGCTTGGCCGCCTCTCTCGAGCAGTACTTC. Its protein product is CASSLAASLEQYF. The variable domain in full, completed from reference TRBV5-1 and TRBJ2-7, reads KAGVTQTPRYLIKTRGQQVTLSCSPISGHRSVSWYQQTPGQGLQFLFEYFSETQRNKGNFPGRFSGRQFSNSRSEMNVSTLELGDSALYLCASSLAASLEQYFGPGTRLTVT.

This chain joins TRBV19 and TRBJ2-2; possibly TRBD2 for D (6 bases). The CDR3 consists of 14 residues. CDR1 and CDR2 (germline): LNHDA, SQIVND (reference sequence). V lost 10 bases to trimming and J lost 5 bases, with 17 bases between them. The CDR3 bases are TGTGCCACCTCCGGGACTCTCTATACCGGGGAGCTGTTTTTT. It yields the protein CATSGTLYTGELFF.

In DNA form, the CDR3 reads TGTGCCAGCAGCGGGACTCGGGAAAAACTGTTTTTT. Its translation is CASSGTREKLFF. This chain uses TRBV2 with TRBJ1-4, with D possibly TRBD1 on 5 matching bases. Trimming took 6 bases from V and 8 from J, leaving 10 bases between them. Germline CDR1 reads SNHLY; CDR2 reads FYNNEI. This CDR3 is built from 12 residues. Full variable domain (rest looked up from reference TRBV2 and TRBJ1-4): EPEVTQTPSHQVTQMGQEVILRCVPISNHLYFYWYRQILGQKVEFLVSFYNNEISEKSEIFDDQFSVERPDGSNFTLKIRSTKLEDSAMYFCASSGTREKLFFGSGTQLSVL.

V is TRBV29-1 and J is TRBJ1-1; 7 bases are shared with TRBD1. The CDR3 consists of 11 residues. Trimming cost V 7 bases and J 4 bases; bases outside gene matches: 3. CDR1 and CDR2 from the germline V gene are SQVTM and ANQGSEA. The CDR3, as DNA: TGCAGCGCCTCAGGGGGCACTGAAGCTTTCTTT. Amino acid sequence: CSASGGTEAFF.

About this clone: This CDR3 is also generated by other DNA sequences in the sample. This chain links TRBV29-1 with TRBJ1-1, with D perhaps matching TRBD1 (5 bases). CDR3 length equals 13 residues. Deletions cut 4 bases from V and 5 bases from J, with 14 bases between. Germline CDR1 SQVTM, CDR2 ANQGSEA. The CDR3: CSVALRVETEAFF. The CDR3 nucleotides read TGCAGCGTTGCCCTCAGGGTTGAGACTGAAGCTTTCTTT.

The chain is built from TRBV6-5 and TRBJ1-2; the D is unclear. Germline assignment: CDR1 MNHEY and CDR2 SVGAGI. This CDR3 comprises 15 residues. V was pared by 0 bases and J by 0 bases, with 8 bases between. As DNA, the CDR3 is TGTGCCAGCAGTTACTCGATGCTCACTAACTATGGCTACACCTTC. Translated: CASSYSMLTNYGYTF.

This chain uses TRBV11-2 with TRBJ1-4, with 7 bases aligning to TRBD1. Germline values: CDR1 SGHAT, CDR2 FQNNGV. V shed 6 bases, J shed 1 base, and the junction held 5 bases outside the gene matches. This CDR3 has 15 residues. The CDR3 DNA reads TGTGCCAGCAGGCTAAGGGGGCGAACTAATGAAAAACTGTTTTTT. Residues: CASRLRGRTNEKLFF. The variable domain in full, with the rest retrieved from reference TRBV11-2 and TRBJ1-4, is EAGVAQSPRYKIIEKRQSVAFWCNPISGHATLYWYQQILGQGPKLLIQFQNNGVVDDSQLPKDRFSAERLKGVDSTLKIQPAKLEDSAVYLCASRLRGRTNEKLFFGSGTQLSVL.

The chain combines TRBV5-4 with TRBJ2-5; TRBD2 aligns across 13 bases. Germline CDR1 reads SGHNT; CDR2 reads YYREEE (reference sequence). V dropped 4 bases and J dropped 2; count of bases not matched to a gene: 8. The CDR3 extends over 17 amino acids. The CDR3 region has the DNA TGTGCCAGCAGCAGAGGACTAGCGGGAGACGGTCAAGAGACCCAGTACTTC. This codes for CASSRGLAGDGQETQYF.

The J gene is TRBJ1-2, the V gene TRBV19; tentative D call: TRBD1 (6 bases). Germline V gene lookup returns CDR1 LNHDA and CDR2 SQIVND (reference sequence). This CDR3 region has 15 residues. V gave up 4 bases and J gave up 8 bases, with 20 bases separating them. The CDR3 nucleotides read TGTGCCAGTAGTACACTACAGGGTGCGGCGAGGGGCTACACCTTC. It specifies CASSTLQGAARGYTF.

The V call is TRBV9, the J call TRBJ2-2, with a tentative D call TRBD1 (6 bases). V was shortened by 4 bases and J by 0 bases, with 13 bases between the two germline ends. CDR3 length equals 16 residues. CDR1 and CDR2 from the germline V gene are SGDLS and YYNGEE. The DNA of the CDR3 is TGTGCCAGCAGCCTTTTCGGGACACCGAACACCGGGGAGCTGTTTTTT. Translation: CASSLFGTPNTGELFF.

The rearrangement links TRBV4-1 to TRBJ1-2, with D unclear. Germline CDR1 and CDR2: MGHRA and YSYEKL. This CDR3 region has 14 residues. V was pared by 1 base and J by 2 bases, with 8 bases between. CDR3 DNA sequence: TGCGCCAGCAGCCAAGTCTCAGCAAACTATGGCTACACCTTC. Translated: CASSQVSANYGYTF.

This chain uses TRBV27 with TRBJ2-7; possible D gene TRBD1, 6 bases. Trimming cost V 6 bases and J 3 bases, with 18 bases left between them. Germline CDR1 is MNHEY and CDR2 is SMNVEV (reference sequence). CDR3 length: 15 residues. DNA for the CDR3: TGTGCCAGCAGCCCTCGGGTGGGGGCGTTCTACGAGCAGTACTTC. Protein sequence: CASSPRVGAFYEQYF.

The V gene is TRBV2, the J gene TRBJ1-4; D unclear. CDR3 length equals 11 residues. Germline CDR1 reads SNHLY; CDR2 reads FYNNEI. The CDR3 spells CAGQRGEKLFF. The CDR3 bases are TGTGCAGGGCAGCGAGGTGAAAAACTGTTTTTT.

This clone was seen only a few times. The chain combines TRBV9 with TRBJ2-1; D possibly corresponds to TRBD2 (5 bases). Looked up from germline, CDR1 is SGDLS and CDR2 is YYNGEE. V was cut by 0 bases and J by 6 bases, with 13 bases left in between. The CDR3 is 15 amino acids. In DNA, the CDR3 is TGTGCCAGCAGCGTAGGTTTAGAGGGTATCAATGAGCAGTTCTTC. It specifies CASSVGLEGINEQFF.

The V call is TRBV30, the J call TRBJ1-2, with D maybe TRBD1 (5 bases). Per the germline V gene, CDR1 is GTSNPN and CDR2 is SVGIG (reference sequence). This CDR3 has 13 amino acids. Trimming cost V 2 bases and J 7 bases, with 14 bases left between them. The CDR3 loop reads CAWSIRTYGGYTF. Written as DNA, the CDR3 is TGTGCCTGGAGTATCCGGACATATGGTGGCTACACCTTC.

The rearrangement uses TRBV20-1 and TRBJ2-7; D is undetermined. Germline loops: CDR1 DFQATT, CDR2 SNEGSKA (reference sequence). The CDR3 has 11 residues. V lost 5 bases and J lost 6, with 11 bases in between. The CDR3 bases are TGCAGTGCTGAAAAGGTTGGCGAGCAGTACTTC. This translates into CSAEKVGEQYF.

The V gene is TRBV5-5, the J gene TRBJ2-7; tentatively, D is TRBD2 (5 bases). Trimming shortened V by 7 bases and J by 3 bases, and 8 bases separated the two germline ends. The germline V gene has CDR1 SGHKS and CDR2 YYEKEE (reference sequence). The CDR3 consists of 11 residues. CDR3 sequence: CASGSNYEQYF. The DNA of the CDR3 is TGTGCCAGCGGGAGTAACTACGAGCAGTACTTC.

This clone was seen once. The chain is built from TRBV10-1 and TRBJ1-1; 7 bases align to TRBD1. This CDR3 region has 18 residues. CDR1 is WNHNN, CDR2 SYGVQD, per germline (reference sequence). J gave up 7 bases and V 1 base, and 18 bases lay outside the gene matches. The CDR3 nucleotides are TGCGCCAGCAGTGAGTATTTAGGGGGCTGGCCGAAGTACCTTGAAGCTTTCTTT. It codes for CASSEYLGGWPKYLEAFF.

The chain links TRBV6-5 to TRBJ2-7; possible D gene TRBD1, 5 bases. The length of the CDR3 is 13 residues. The V gene's germline CDR1 is MNHEY and CDR2 SVGAGI. V gave up 7 bases and J gave up 7 bases, with 17 bases separating them. This CDR3 is CASTLTVGGEQYF. CDR3 DNA sequence: TGTGCCAGCACCCTGACAGTTGGCGGAGAGCAGTACTTC.